The next 3 T cell receptor beta chains were all read from a single sample in a study of blood T cell repertoires in COVID-19. TCRdb keeps only in-frame clones here, not all; method: immunoSEQ multiplex PCR. The sample lists more than 95,000 clones, about four fifths occurring once. The sequenced sample consisted of peripheral blood. These receptor sequences come from a woman aged 70-85 years with acute or convalescent COVID-19.

V is TRBV19 and J is TRBJ1-6, with TRBD1 matching over 7 bases. CDR3 length equals 15 residues. V dropped 6 bases and J dropped 7; count of bases not matched to a gene: 9. The germline V gene has CDR1 LNHDA and CDR2 SQIVND (reference sequence). CDR3 amino acids: CASSDGTAFNSPLHF. For the CDR3, the DNA is TGTGCCAGTAGCGACGGGACAGCCTTCAATTCACCCCTCCACTTT.

This chain connects TRBV6-5 to TRBJ1-4; possibly TRBD1 for D (5 bases). Trimming cost V 2 bases and J 9 bases, with 10 bases left between them. The CDR3 has 13 residues. Per the germline V gene, CDR1 is MNHEY and CDR2 is SVGAGI. The CDR3 nucleotides read TGTGCCAGCAGTTACGGGCGGGACCAAAAACTGTTTTTT. Encoded protein: CASSYGRDQKLFF.

The chain has TRBV7-2 and TRBJ2-1; 9 positions agree with TRBD1. The V and J ends lost 5 bases and 8 bases, in that order; junction bases with no gene match: 10. The germline V gene encodes CDR1 SGHTA and CDR2 FQGNSA. This CDR3 comprises 15 residues. The CDR3 spells CASSPSRTGVYEQFF. The CDR3 DNA sequence: TGTGCCAGCAGCCCAAGCCGGACAGGGGTCTATGAGCAGTTCTTC.